The text below deals with one T cell receptor beta chain. The sample originates from a study of memory CD4+ T cells and cytomegalovirus serostatus. Single viable CD3+CD4+CD8-CD45RO+ cells were sorted as the memory CD4+ T cells. Produced via immunoSEQ multiplex PCR; TCRdb's table is partial and in-frame only. The table shows 55,000 to 60,000 clones, with about 81% occurring only once. The TCR originated in an adult in good health and CMV-seronegative. The source material was memory CD4+ T cells from blood.

The CDR3 region has the DNA TGCGCCAGTTGTACATTAGATGGCGGGAGGCCCGGGGAGCTGTTTTTT. It encodes CASCTLDGGRPGELFF. V gene TRBV5-1 combines with J gene TRBJ2-2, with 8 bases aligning to TRBD2. CDR3 size: 16 residues. Trimming took 8 bases from V and 6 from J; bases not matched to a gene: 15. CDR1 and CDR2 (germline): SGHRS, YFSETQ.